Listed below are T cell receptor beta chains from one sample, sequenced in a study of T cell repertoires in cytomegalovirus infection. These receptors' antigens are unknown. TCRdb called the reads again in MiXCR, with one record for every CDR3 protein. The sample contains 900,000 to 950,000 distinct CDR3 sequences, about a third of which appear only once. The sequencing here drew on cultured CD8+ T cells from PBMCs, taken from culture after CMV antigen stimulation. The receptor set was obtained from a human donor in good health (CMV status not recorded). Some clones in this sample may be carry-over from other donors' samples. Each CDR3 is given with its conserved first and last residue. A D gene is named only where the DNA matches it firmly. Clone size, where shown, is once, few, many, or a class for clones that have expanded.

clone size: few; V gene: TRBV6-8; D gene: -; J gene: TRBJ1-5; CDR3 protein: CASSYGWGQPQHF; CDR3 DNA: TGTGCCAGCAGTTACGGTTGGGGGCAGCCCCAGCATTTT
clone size: -; V gene: TRBV9; D gene: TRBD1; J gene: TRBJ2-2; CDR3 protein: CASSARGNGELFF; CDR3 DNA: TGTGCCAGCAGCGCCAGGGGGAACGGGGAGCTGTTTTTT
clone size: few; V gene: TRBV6-2/TRBV6-3; D gene: TRBD2; J gene: TRBJ2-2; CDR3 protein: CASRPGGAIGELFF; CDR3 DNA: TGTGCCAGCAGGCCCGGGGGGGCCATCGGGGAGCTGTTTTTT
clone size: few; V gene: TRBV12-3/TRBV12-4; D gene: -; J gene: TRBJ2-2; CDR3 protein: CASSFFWGSGDTGELFF; CDR3 DNA: TGTGCCAGCAGTTTCTTCTGGGGTAGCGGAGACACCGGGGAGCTGTTTTTT
clone size: few; V gene: TRBV27; D gene: -; J gene: TRBJ1-3; CDR3 protein: CASIGGDHTIYF; CDR3 DNA: TGTGCCAGCATAGGCGGTGACCACACCATATATTTT
clone size: -; V gene: TRBV20-1; D gene: -; J gene: TRBJ2-1; CDR3 protein: CSAPSSPGRVSSYNEQFF; CDR3 DNA: TGCAGTGCTCCCTCCTCCCCGGGACGCGTGAGCTCCTACAATGAGCAGTTCTTC
clone size: many; V gene: TRBV5-1; D gene: -; J gene: TRBJ1-2; CDR3 protein: CASSLVGDGLANYGYTF; CDR3 DNA: TGCGCCAGCAGCTTGGTAGGGGACGGCTTAGCTAACTATGGCTACACCTTC
clone size: few; V gene: TRBV9; D gene: -; J gene: TRBJ1-2; CDR3 protein: CASSVGPGPHGYTF; CDR3 DNA: TGTGCCAGCAGCGTTGGACCGGGACCTCATGGCTACACCTTC
clone size: -; V gene: TRBV6-1; D gene: TRBD1; J gene: TRBJ2-2; CDR3 protein: CASRDPGQGAKKKNTGELFF; CDR3 DNA: TGTGCCAGCAGGGATCCGGGACAGGGGGCTAAAAAAAAAAACACCGGGGAGCTGTTTTTT
clone size: -; V gene: TRBV20-1; D gene: -; J gene: TRBJ1-1; CDR3 protein: CSARAIIDRIEAFF; CDR3 DNA: TGCAGTGCTAGAGCGATTATTGACAGGATTGAAGCTTTCTTT
clone size: -; V gene: TRBV28; D gene: -; J gene: TRBJ1-6; CDR3 protein: CASSLGDRGTAPLHF; CDR3 DNA: TGTGCCAGCAGTTTGGGGGATCGGGGGACGGCACCCCTCCACTTT
clone size: many; V gene: TRBV7-6; D gene: TRBD2; J gene: TRBJ2-1; CDR3 protein: CASTYPPASGGPPGPNEQFF; CDR3 DNA: TGTGCCAGCACCTATCCTCCGGCTAGCGGGGGACCCCCCGGTCCCAATGAGCAGTTCTTC
clone size: few; V gene: TRBV11-2; D gene: TRBD2; J gene: TRBJ2-6; CDR3 protein: CASGGGDGANVLTF; CDR3 DNA: TGTGCCAGCGGCGGGGGTGACGGGGCCAACGTCCTGACTTTC
clone size: -; V gene: TRBV12-3/TRBV12-4; D gene: -; J gene: TRBJ1-4; CDR3 protein: CASTFHPAGLELREKLFF; CDR3 DNA: TGTGCCAGCACCTTTCACCCCGCAGGATTAGAGTTAAGGGAAAAACTGTTTTTT
clone size: -; V gene: TRBV3-1; D gene: -; J gene: TRBJ1-5; CDR3 protein: CASSARGGGNQPQHF; CDR3 DNA: TGTGCCAGCAGCGCCCGGGGAGGCGGCAATCAGCCCCAGCATTTT
clone size: -; V gene: TRBV2; D gene: TRBD1; J gene: TRBJ2-7; CDR3 protein: CASSEMVQGVYEQYF; CDR3 DNA: TGTGCCAGCAGTGAGATGGTACAGGGGGTTTACGAGCAGTACTTC
clone size: many; V gene: TRBV7-8; D gene: -; J gene: TRBJ2-2; CDR3 protein: CASSLARTNTGELFF; CDR3 DNA: TGTGCCAGCAGCCTTGCGAGGACGAACACCGGGGAGCTGTTTTTT
clone size: -; V gene: TRBV12-3/TRBV12-4; D gene: -; J gene: TRBJ1-1; CDR3 protein: CASSPKGDTEAFF; CDR3 DNA: TGTGCCAGCAGTCCGAAGGGTGACACTGAAGCTTTCTTT
clone size: -; V gene: TRBV6-2/TRBV6-3; D gene: TRBD1; J gene: TRBJ1-5; CDR3 protein: CASSYSILQQGVNQPQHF; CDR3 DNA: TGTGCCAGCAGTTACTCGATACTCCAACAGGGGGTGAATCAGCCCCAGCATTTT
clone size: few; V gene: TRBV20-1; D gene: -; J gene: TRBJ2-1; CDR3 protein: CSATTLDSIRDEQFF; CDR3 DNA: TGTAGTGCTACAACACTAGATAGTATCCGAGATGAGCAGTTCTTC
clone size: -; V gene: TRBV10-3; D gene: -; J gene: TRBJ2-3; CDR3 protein: CAIRKLVSSTDTQYF; CDR3 DNA: TGTGCCATCAGAAAACTAGTCTCTAGCACAGATACGCAGTATTTT
clone size: -; V gene: TRBV5-6; D gene: TRBD1; J gene: TRBJ2-1; CDR3 protein: CASSTGQVAYNEQFF; CDR3 DNA: TGTGCCAGCAGCACGGGACAGGTTGCCTACAATGAGCAGTTCTTC
clone size: -; V gene: TRBV10-2; D gene: -; J gene: TRBJ2-3; CDR3 protein: CASSRETDTQYF; CDR3 DNA: TGCGCCAGCAGTAGGGAGACAGATACGCAGTATTTT
clone size: many; V gene: TRBV28; D gene: -; J gene: TRBJ1-1; CDR3 protein: CASSYRVRTEAFF; CDR3 DNA: TGTGCCAGCAGTTACAGGGTTAGGACTGAAGCTTTCTTT
clone size: -; V gene: TRBV28; D gene: TRBD1; J gene: TRBJ2-1; CDR3 protein: CASSLGQGFSYNEQFF; CDR3 DNA: TGTGCCAGCAGTTTAGGACAGGGTTTCTCCTACAATGAGCAGTTCTTC
clone size: -; V gene: TRBV12-5; D gene: -; J gene: TRBJ1-1; CDR3 protein: CASGQWGAGEAFF; CDR3 DNA: TGTGCTAGTGGCCAGTGGGGGGCTGGTGAAGCTTTCTTT
clone size: once; V gene: TRBV28; D gene: TRBD1; J gene: TRBJ1-4; CDR3 protein: CASSFAGQGILGIEKLFF; CDR3 DNA: TGTGCCAGCAGTTTTGCCGGACAGGGGATACTCGGGATTGAAAAACTGTTTTTT
clone size: many; V gene: TRBV7-2; D gene: -; J gene: TRBJ1-1; CDR3 protein: CASSSPPRYEAFF; CDR3 DNA: TGTGCCAGCAGCTCCCCGCCGAGATATGAAGCTTTCTTT
clone size: -; V gene: TRBV6-6; D gene: TRBD1; J gene: TRBJ1-5; CDR3 protein: CASSLQGYQPQHF; CDR3 DNA: TGTGCCAGCTCTTTACAGGGGTATCAGCCCCAGCATTTT
clone size: few; V gene: TRBV27; D gene: -; J gene: TRBJ1-5; CDR3 protein: CASSWSIGNQPQHF; CDR3 DNA: TGTGCCAGCAGTTGGAGTATCGGCAATCAGCCCCAGCATTTT
clone size: -; V gene: TRBV5-5; D gene: TRBD1; J gene: TRBJ1-4; CDR3 protein: CVSSLQGREREKLFF; CDR3 DNA: TGTGTCAGCAGCTTACAGGGGCGGGAACGTGAAAAACTGTTTTTT
clone size: few; V gene: TRBV6-2/TRBV6-3; D gene: -; J gene: TRBJ1-1; CDR3 protein: CASLRTPFMGNTEAFF; CDR3 DNA: TGTGCCAGCCTCAGGACGCCCTTCATGGGGAACACTGAAGCTTTCTTT
clone size: -; V gene: TRBV27; D gene: -; J gene: TRBJ2-7; CDR3 protein: CASSPRGVLYEQYF; CDR3 DNA: TGTGCCAGCAGTCCTCGAGGAGTCCTCTACGAGCAGTACTTC
clone size: -; V gene: TRBV29-1; D gene: -; J gene: TRBJ2-1; CDR3 protein: CSVGGLANEQFF; CDR3 DNA: TGCAGCGTTGGGGGCCTAGCAAATGAGCAGTTCTTC
clone size: -; V gene: TRBV2; D gene: -; J gene: TRBJ2-1; CDR3 protein: CASSARATYNEQFF; CDR3 DNA: TGTGCCAGCAGTGCCAGAGCTACCTACAATGAGCAGTTCTTC
clone size: -; V gene: TRBV7-9; D gene: TRBD1; J gene: TRBJ2-3; CDR3 protein: CASSSGTGPDTQYF; CDR3 DNA: TGTGCCAGCAGCTCCGGGACAGGGCCAGATACGCAGTATTTT
clone size: -; V gene: TRBV12-3/TRBV12-4; D gene: -; J gene: TRBJ2-3; CDR3 protein: CASSPGAFGTDTQYF; CDR3 DNA: TGTGCCAGCAGTCCGGGAGCCTTCGGCACAGATACGCAGTATTTT
clone size: -; V gene: TRBV27; D gene: TRBD1; J gene: TRBJ1-2; CDR3 protein: CASTPRGQFYGYTF; CDR3 DNA: TGTGCCAGCACCCCACGGGGACAGTTCTATGGCTACACCTTC
clone size: few; V gene: TRBV7-9; D gene: -; J gene: TRBJ2-5; CDR3 protein: CASSLVRGQETQYF; CDR3 DNA: TGTGCCAGCAGCTTAGTGCGAGGGCAAGAGACCCAGTACTTC
clone size: -; V gene: TRBV2; D gene: -; J gene: TRBJ1-3; CDR3 protein: CATTPGRNSGNTIYF; CDR3 DNA: TGTGCCACAACGCCGGGGCGAAACTCTGGAAACACCATATATTTT
clone size: -; V gene: TRBV7-9; D gene: TRBD2; J gene: TRBJ2-5; CDR3 protein: CASSHAMSGGEETQYF; CDR3 DNA: TGTGCCAGCAGCCACGCGATGAGCGGGGGGGAAGAGACCCAGTACTTC
clone size: -; V gene: TRBV12-3/TRBV12-4; D gene: -; J gene: TRBJ1-5; CDR3 protein: CASIKGPLDNQPQHF; CDR3 DNA: TGTGCCAGCATTAAGGGACCTTTGGACAATCAGCCCCAGCATTTT
clone size: many; V gene: TRBV6-1; D gene: -; J gene: TRBJ1-1; CDR3 protein: CASSTPKPTGTAFF; CDR3 DNA: TGTGCCAGCAGCACTCCTAAACCTACAGGGACGGCTTTCTTT
clone size: few; V gene: TRBV7-9; D gene: -; J gene: TRBJ1-3; CDR3 protein: CASSLGPVLQNLIYF; CDR3 DNA: TGTGCCAGCAGCCTAGGTCCAGTTCTCCAAAATCTGATATATTTT
clone size: -; V gene: TRBV4-2; D gene: TRBD2; J gene: TRBJ2-1; CDR3 protein: CASSARTSGSYNEQFF; CDR3 DNA: TGTGCCAGCAGCGCCCGGACTAGCGGTTCCTACAATGAGCAGTTCTTC
clone size: few; V gene: TRBV4-3; D gene: -; J gene: TRBJ2-1; CDR3 protein: CASSQDARTTSSYNEQFF; CDR3 DNA: TGCGCCAGCAGCCAAGACGCGAGGACTACCAGCTCCTACAATGAGCAGTTCTTC
clone size: few; V gene: TRBV7-7; D gene: -; J gene: TRBJ2-2; CDR3 protein: CAISGTVNTGELFF; CDR3 DNA: TGTGCTATTAGCGGGACAGTTAACACCGGGGAGCTGTTTTTT
clone size: -; V gene: TRBV12-3/TRBV12-4; D gene: -; J gene: TRBJ1-3; CDR3 protein: CASSFLGSGNTTYF; CDR3 DNA: TGTGCCAGCAGTTTTCTAGGATCTGGAAACACCACATATTTT
clone size: few; V gene: TRBV6-5; D gene: -; J gene: TRBJ2-1; CDR3 protein: CASSWAGDTSVYNEQFF; CDR3 DNA: TGTGCCAGCAGTTGGGCAGGGGATACTAGCGTCTACAATGAGCAGTTCTTC
clone size: many; V gene: TRBV7-6; D gene: TRBD1; J gene: TRBJ2-1; CDR3 protein: CASSLAGGQPYNEQFF; CDR3 DNA: TGTGCCAGCAGCTTAGCAGGGGGCCAGCCCTACAATGAGCAGTTCTTC
clone size: -; V gene: TRBV12-3/TRBV12-4; D gene: -; J gene: TRBJ2-1; CDR3 protein: CASSYRFGSPSYNEQFF; CDR3 DNA: TGTGCCAGCAGCTACCGGTTCGGCTCGCCTTCCTACAATGAGCAGTTCTTC
clone size: -; V gene: TRBV7-9; D gene: TRBD2; J gene: TRBJ2-7; CDR3 protein: CASSLASGAASYEQYF; CDR3 DNA: TGTGCCAGCAGCTTAGCGAGCGGGGCCGCCTCCTACGAGCAGTACTTC